The TCR beta chain under discussion was sequenced for a study of cytomegalovirus exposure and HLA in healthy donors. Study results and limitations: An analysis done earlier found most TCR beta V segments productive about 87% or about 30% of the time. Diagnosis of cytomegalovirus status made by the classifier reportedly showed high specificity and sensitivity.

For this clone: The antigen remains undetermined.

It was with 60 Vbeta and 13 Jbeta primers that the PCR ran. Measured with immunoSEQ multiplex PCR; TCRdb has only the in-frame clones, and not every one. This table holds roughly 120,000 clones, about 80% found once. Trimming removed 1 base at V and 5 bases at J, with 12 bases between. The germline V gene has CDR1 SGHAT and CDR2 FQNNGV. The CDR3 contains 15 residues. Material for sequencing was PBMCs. The V and J genes are TRBV11-2 and TRBJ1-5; D perhaps matches TRBD1 (5 bases). The TCR comes from a woman aged 45-60 years in good health and CMV-seropositive. CDR3: CASSLGGGGYQPQHF. CDR3 DNA sequence: TGTGCCAGCAGCTTAGGCGGGGGAGGGTATCAGCCCCAGCATTTT.